The table lists the clone carrying this TCR beta chain with a few counts. Its antigen is undetermined. The data are from a study of vaccination and CD4 T cells after COVID-19. As for the study in general: Median time from second vaccine dose to sampling was about 77 days (14 to 241). Study-wide findings and caveats: SARS-CoV-2-reactive clonotypes rose nonsignificantly, with the median going from roughly 21 to 40.

Treatment described: approximately 9-day PBMC culture with coronavirus spike peptide pools or control peptides (ViraFEST assay). The CDR3 totals 14 residues. Germline CDR1 is SGHRS and CDR2 is YFSETQ. V shed 2 bases, J shed 2 bases, and the junction held 2 bases outside the gene matches. Sequencing of the DNA from cultured CD4+ T cells was carried out with the Oncomine TCR Beta short-read assay. It was from cultured CD4+ T cells that genomic DNA was extracted. Each CDR3 protein is one row after TCRdb ran MiXCR on the PCR reads. The data contain over 8,500 distinct CDR3 sequences, 22% of them singletons.

This sample comprised CD4+ T cells from blood, cultured in vitro, obtained after SARS-CoV-2 vaccination. This TCR was recovered from a human donor who had recovered from COVID-19. The V call is TRBV5-1, the J call TRBJ2-3; 7 bases are a match to TRBD1. The CDR3 sequence is CASSLQGYTDTQYF. CDR3 nucleotide sequence: TGCGCCAGCAGCTTACAGGGGTACACAGATACGCAGTATTTT.